This record covers a single TCR beta chain. The target antigen is unknown. The Oncomine TCR Beta short-read assay was applied to DNA of cultured CD4+ T cells. The genomic DNA was obtained from cultured CD4+ T cells by extraction with the QIAamp micro DNA kit. TCRdb analysed the PCR reads with MiXCR anew, one entry per CDR3 protein. The table lists around 15,000 distinct CDR3 sequences, nearly 55% of them singletons. The germline V gene encodes CDR1 SGHVS and CDR2 FQNEAQ. V was pared by 5 bases and J by 11 bases, with 26 bases between. The CDR3 consists of 16 residues. This record belongs to a study of vaccination and CD4 T cells after COVID-19. Noted treatment: roughly 10-day PBMC culture with coronavirus spike peptide pools or control peptides (ViraFEST assay).

The genes are TRBV7-8 and TRBJ2-3, with a weak D call TRBD1 (6 bases). The sample was CD4+ T cells from blood, cultured in vitro, taken before SARS-CoV-2 vaccination. This receptor was taken from a human donor who had recovered from COVID-19. CDR3 amino acids: CASSPELQGVVLGQYF. The CDR3 region has the DNA TGTGCCAGCAGCCCAGAGCTACAGGGAGTGGTCTTAGGGCAGTATTTT.